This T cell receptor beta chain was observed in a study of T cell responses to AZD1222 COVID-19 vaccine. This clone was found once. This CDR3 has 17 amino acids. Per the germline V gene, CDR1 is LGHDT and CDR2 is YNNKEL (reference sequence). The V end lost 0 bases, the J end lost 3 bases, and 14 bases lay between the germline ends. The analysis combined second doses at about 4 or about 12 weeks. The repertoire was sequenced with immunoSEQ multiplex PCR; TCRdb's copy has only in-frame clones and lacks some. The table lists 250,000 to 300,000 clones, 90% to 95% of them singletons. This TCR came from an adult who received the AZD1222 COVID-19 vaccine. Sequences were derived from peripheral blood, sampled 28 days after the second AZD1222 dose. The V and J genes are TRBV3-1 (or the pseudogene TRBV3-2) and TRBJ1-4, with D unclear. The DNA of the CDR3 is TGTGCCAGCAGCCAAGAGCCCCGGGCAGTTTCTAATGAAAAACTGTTTTTT. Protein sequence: CASSQEPRAVSNEKLFF.